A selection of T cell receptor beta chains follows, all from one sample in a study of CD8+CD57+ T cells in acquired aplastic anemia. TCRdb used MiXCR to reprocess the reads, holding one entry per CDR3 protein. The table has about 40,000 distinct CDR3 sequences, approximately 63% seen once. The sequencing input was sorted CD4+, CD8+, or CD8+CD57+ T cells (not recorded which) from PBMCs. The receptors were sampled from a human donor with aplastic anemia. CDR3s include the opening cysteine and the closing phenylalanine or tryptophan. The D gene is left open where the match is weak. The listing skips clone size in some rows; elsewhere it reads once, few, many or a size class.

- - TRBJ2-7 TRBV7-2 TGTGCCAGCAGCCAAGATGGCTACGAGCAGTACTTC CASSQDGYEQYF
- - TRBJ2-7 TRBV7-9 TGTGCCAGCAGCTTAGAGAGAGGGAATGACGAGCAGTACTTC CASSLERGNDEQYF
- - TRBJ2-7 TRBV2 TGTGCCAGCAATCCGGGGAGAACCTACGAGCAGTACTTC CASNPGRTYEQYF
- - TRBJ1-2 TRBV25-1 TGTGCCAGCAGTGATAGAGGGAACTATGGCTACACCTTC CASSDRGNYGYTF
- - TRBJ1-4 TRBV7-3 TGTGCCAGCAGCTATATAGGGGGTGTAACTAATGAAAAACTGTTTTTT CASSYIGGVTNEKLFF
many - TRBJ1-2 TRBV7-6 TGTGCCAGCAGCCTGGGGACACAACCTTATGGCTACACCTTC CASSLGTQPYGYTF
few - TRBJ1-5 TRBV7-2 TGTGCCAGCAGCCAAGAGTATAGCAATCAGCCCCAGCATTTT CASSQEYSNQPQHF
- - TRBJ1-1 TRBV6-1 TGTGCCAGCAGTCCGCTGGCCGAGAACACTGAAGCTTTCTTT CASSPLAENTEAFF
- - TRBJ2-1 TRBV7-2 TGTGCCAGCAGCAGACAGGTCAATGAGCAGTTCTTC CASSRQVNEQFF
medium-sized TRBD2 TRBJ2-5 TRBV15 TGTGCCACCAGCTCCACGGGGGGGCCGGGAGAGACCCAGTACTTC CATSSTGGPGETQYF
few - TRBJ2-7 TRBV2 TGTGCCAGCAGCAAACGGCCCTACGAGCAGTACTTC CASSKRPYEQYF
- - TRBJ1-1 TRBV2 TGTGCCAGCGGGCCTGACGGGGCAATGAACACTGAAGCTTTCTTT CASGPDGAMNTEAFF
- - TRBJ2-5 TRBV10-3 TGTGCCATCAGTGGGACTATCGGGCAAGAGACCCAGTACTTC CAISGTIGQETQYF
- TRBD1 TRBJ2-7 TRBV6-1 TGTGCCAGCAGCCGGGACAGGGGGTCCTACGAGCAGTACTTC CASSRDRGSYEQYF
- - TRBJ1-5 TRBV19 TGTGCCAGTAGTACGGAACGTGGGAATCAGCCCCAGCATTTC CASSTERGNQPQHF
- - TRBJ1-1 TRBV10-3 TGTGCCAGCGACACAGGGCGAGGCACTGAAGCTTTCTTT CASDTGRGTEAFF
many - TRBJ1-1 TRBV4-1 TGCGCCAGCAGCCATGCCCCGAGGAACCCGAACACTGAAGCTTTCTTT CASSHAPRNPNTEAFF
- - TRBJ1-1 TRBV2 TGTGCCAGCAGTGTCATGGGGGCCGGGGAAGCTTTCTTT CASSVMGAGEAFF
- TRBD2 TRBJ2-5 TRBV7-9 TGTGCCAGCAGCGATAGGGAGGGTTGGGAGACCCAGTACTTC CASSDREGWETQYF
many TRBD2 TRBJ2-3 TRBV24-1 TGTGCCACCAGTGACGGGGGGACTAGCGGGGGACCTGATACGCAGTATTTT CATSDGGTSGGPDTQYF
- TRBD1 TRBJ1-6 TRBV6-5 TGTGCCAGCAGTTACTCTGGAGGGACAGGGGATTCACCCCTCCACTTT CASSYSGGTGDSPLHF
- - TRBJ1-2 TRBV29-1 TGCAGCGTTGAAATCTACGATGGCTACACCTTC CSVEIYDGYTF
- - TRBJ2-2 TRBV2 TGTGCCAGCAGCTTAGTAGGGGAGCTGTTTTTT CASSLVGELFF
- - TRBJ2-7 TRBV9 TGTGCCAGCGCTCTGGGGGACGAGCAGTACTTC CASALGDEQYF
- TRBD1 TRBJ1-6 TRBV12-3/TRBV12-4 TGTGCCAGCAGTCGGACAGGGCTACGCTCACCCCTCCACTTT CASSRTGLRSPLHF
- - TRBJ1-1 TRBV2 TGTGCCAGCAGTGTTATTGAAGCTTTCTTT CASSVIEAFF
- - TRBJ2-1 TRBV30 TGTGCCTGGAGTGCGGTACGGCTAAATGAGCAGTTCTTC CAWSAVRLNEQFF
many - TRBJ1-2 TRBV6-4 TGTGCCAGCAGTGTTGCTGGCTACACCTTC CASSVAGYTF
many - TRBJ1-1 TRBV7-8 TGTGCCAGCAGCTTAGGGGACTGGGCAGCGACGTATAGCAGAGAAGCTTTCTTT CASSLGDWAATYSREAFF
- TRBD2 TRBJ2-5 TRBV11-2 TGTGCCAGCAGCTTGGGACTAGCGGGGGTCAAGTACCAAGAGACCCAGTACTTC CASSLGLAGVKYQETQYF
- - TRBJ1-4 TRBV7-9 TGTGCCAGCAGTCACACGACGGGGATCAAGGAAAAGCTGTTTTTT CASSHTTGIKEKLFF
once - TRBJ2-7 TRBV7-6 TGTGCAAGCAGCTCCGCGAGGAACTCTGTGCAGTACTTC CASSSARNSVQYF
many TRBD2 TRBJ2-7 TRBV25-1 TGTGCCAGCGGCTCGGGTAGCGGGGACGCCTTTAGGTACGAGCAGTACTTC CASGSGSGDAFRYEQYF
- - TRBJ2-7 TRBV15 TGTGCCACCAGCAGTGACAGAAGCTCCTACAAGCAGTACTTC CATSSDRSSYKQYF
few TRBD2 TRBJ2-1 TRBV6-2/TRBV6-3 TGTGCCAGCAGTTACTCGGCGGGGGGATACAATGAGCAGTTCTTC CASSYSAGGYNEQFF